This TCR beta chain was captured by sequencing in a study of blood T cell repertoires in COVID-19 (dated by TCRdb to the early 2020s). A note on the overall study: Samples covering the acute and convalescent phases of COVID-19 were provided by collaborators in the United States, Italy and Spain. The prospective study material was composed of cDNA or gDNA derived from T cells, B-cell-depleted T cells, or PBMCs. Deeply sampled blood TCRbeta repertoires from subjects exposed to, actively infected with, or recovered from COVID-19 were included in the dataset. The repertoires were made available in a free public database intended to serve as a resource for research on the immune response to SARS-CoV-2. The samples were drawn from two sources: the first 160 participants of the ongoing ImmuneRACE study, and about 1,300 subjects contributed by 6 global collaborators. Nearly every sample came with metadata listing a de-identified subject ID, COVID-19 status, age in years and sex. Where HLA class I and class II types were available, the types were taken from metadata supplied by the sample provider, not from assay-based typing.

TCRbeta CDR3 regions were amplified from genomic DNA by means of the immunoSEQ Assay, a bias-controlled multiplex PCR. On the study's bioinformatics: Within the assay, amplification of reference gene primers was used to estimate how many nucleated cells each sample contained. Sequence reads were collapsed and filtered to measure the absolute abundance of every unique TCRbeta CDR3 rearrangement. For each sample, productive Simpson clonality was calculated by taking the square root of Simpson's diversity index across productive rearrangements. TCRdb provides this immuneACCESS table in a form limited to in-frame rearrangements. Some clones are lacking; in checked studies, under half of them reflect an unresolved V gene, and why the rest are absent is not known. The V and J calls and the clone size are those of that table, but D and trimming were determined from the DNA. In this sample the table shows 140,000 to 150,000 clones, 80% to 90% of which occur a single time. The leading ten clones occupy around 9.6% of the sample.

Each collaborating institution followed its own protocols to collect whole blood in K2EDTA tubes. Collaborator samples were shipped for TCRbeta analysis as frozen whole blood, isolated PBMCs, or DNA extracted from either sample type. Results the study describes overall, beyond this receptor: The quantity of clinical and demographic metadata differed by source and by participant and was supplied without curation.

The germline V and J ends show losses of 4 bases and 1 base respectively, and no gene match explains 3 bases of the junction. Looking up the germline V gene yields CDR1 KGHDR and CDR2 SFDVKD. CDR3 length: 15 amino acids, cysteine to phenylalanine. Of the read, only the CDR3 DNA is kept; its 45 bases are in frame from base 1. This clone was recorded a few times. The antigen this receptor binds is unknown. The sample holds no much larger clone one base away, and base qualities are not on file. Sequencing was carried out using peripheral blood. In this chain, TRBV24-1 is recombined with TRBJ2-3, with 8 bases matching TRBD1. This clonotype was obtained from a man in his 60s with active or convalescent COVID-19. The nucleotide sequence reads as follows: TGTGCCACCAGTGAACCGGGACAGGGCACAGATACGCAGTATTTT. Its translation is CATSEPGQGTDTQYF.